Below, 15 T cell receptor beta chains from the same sample are listed, as sequenced in a study of blood T cell repertoires in COVID-19. TCRdb keeps only in-frame clones here, not all; method: immunoSEQ multiplex PCR. The table has around 200,000 clones, 85% seen once. Sequencing input: PBMCs or T cells enriched from blood (not recorded which). All receptors derive from a man aged 40-55 years who had recovered from COVID-19.

The chain combines TRBV27 with TRBJ2-7, with D possibly being TRBD1 (6 bases). The ends were cut back, 3 bases at V and 2 bases at J, with 14 bases in the middle. The germline gives CDR1 MNHEY, CDR2 SMNVEV (reference sequence). This CDR3 contains 15 residues. The CDR3 region is CASSFRRGSAYEQYF. Here the CDR3 DNA reads TGTGCCAGCAGTTTTCGTAGGGGGAGTGCCTACGAGCAGTACTTC.

This clone was observed once. The chain has TRBV6-2 or TRBV6-3 and TRBJ1-2; D might be TRBD1 (5 bases). Germline V gene lookup returns CDR1 MNHEY and CDR2 SVGEGT. The CDR3 covers 15 residues. The ends were cut back, 4 bases at V and 1 base at J, with 13 bases in the middle. The CDR3 sequence: CASSSPDRFNYGYTF. CDR3 DNA sequence: TGTGCCAGCAGTTCTCCCGACAGATTTAACTATGGCTACACCTTC.

The V and J genes are TRBV18 and TRBJ2-7; 8 bases agree with TRBD1. The CDR3 has 13 residues. In germline, CDR1 is KGHSH, CDR2 LQKENI. After removal of 4 bases from V and 5 bases from J, the junction contained 4 bases not matched to a gene. The CDR3 nucleotides are TGTGCCAGCTCACTGGACAGGGTGAACGAGCAGTACTTC. Translating gives CASSLDRVNEQYF.

This chain connects TRBV11-3 to TRBJ2-1; maybe TRBD1 (5 bases). Trimming stripped 4 bases from V and 4 bases from J, with 8 bases between. CDR1 SGHNT and CDR2 YENEEA come from the germline V gene. The CDR3 is 13 amino acids. CDR3 sequence reads: CASSWTLYNEQFF. The CDR3 coding sequence is TGTGCCAGCAGCTGGACACTTTACAATGAGCAGTTCTTC.

This rearrangement joins TRBV5-6 to TRBJ1-5; D is undetermined. Germline loops: CDR1 SGHDT, CDR2 YYEEEE. The CDR3 consists of 14 residues. Between the trimmed V and J ends, which lost 0 bases and 6 bases, there was a span of 10 bases. In DNA form, the CDR3 reads TGTGCCAGCAGCTTGGCAACCGGAGTTCAGCCCCAGCATTTT. It yields the protein CASSLATGVQPQHF. The variable domain in full, with the rest retrieved from reference TRBV5-6 and TRBJ1-5, is DAGVTQSPTHLIKTRGQQVTLRCSPKSGHDTVSWYQQALGQGPQFIFQYYEEEERQRGNFPDRFSGHQFPNYSSELNVNALLLGDSALYLCASSLATGVQPQHFGDGTRLSIL.

CDR3 DNA: TGTGCCAGCAGCCCAAGACTAGCGGGAGGTGAGCAGTACTTC. This encodes CASSPRLAGGEQYF. The rearrangement links TRBV13 to TRBJ2-7, with 13 bases lining up with TRBD2. Germline loops: CDR1 PRHDT, CDR2 FYEKMQ (reference sequence). The trim removed 5 bases at V and 7 bases at J, leaving 5 bases unmatched. This CDR3 contains 14 residues.

This clone was observed once. This CDR3 is CASSTRGSTEAFF. The DNA for the CDR3 is TGTGCCAGCAGCACCAGGGGGTCCACTGAAGCTTTCTTT. The chain carries TRBV3-1 (or the pseudogene TRBV3-2) and TRBJ1-1; the match to TRBD1 covers 7 bases. The CDR3 has 13 amino acids. The trim removed 5 bases at V and 4 bases at J, leaving 4 bases unmatched. Germline CDR1 and CDR2: LGHDT and YNNKEL (reference sequence).

This sequence joins TRBV4-3 and TRBJ2-2; no definite D call. Germline V gives CDR1 LGHNA, CDR2 YSLEER. Trimming removed 2 bases at V and 5 bases at J, with 3 bases between. This CDR3 is 12 amino acids long. DNA of the CDR3: TGCGCCAGCAGCCAAACTACCGGGGAGCTGTTTTTT. The encoded protein is CASSQTTGELFF.

The chain carries TRBV28 and TRBJ2-2; a weak D match, TRBD1 (6 bases). The CDR3 runs to 15 residues. Trimming cost V 6 bases and J 6 bases, with 17 bases left between them. Germline CDR1 is MDHEN and CDR2 is SYDVKM. The CDR3 protein is CASSQGHSVAGELFF. CDR3 DNA sequence: TGTGCCAGCAGCCAGGGGCACTCAGTTGCCGGGGAGCTGTTTTTT.

This rearrangement joins TRBV10-3 to TRBJ2-3; maybe TRBD1 (5 bases). The CDR3 is made up of 16 amino acids. The ends were cut back, 0 bases at V and 0 bases at J, with 10 bases in the middle. Per germline, CDR1 ENHRY and CDR2 SYGVKD. As DNA, the CDR3 is TGTGCCATCAGTGAGTCGGGGCAGCTGAGCACAGATACGCAGTATTTT. This codes for CAISESGQLSTDTQYF.

The J gene is TRBJ2-1, the V gene TRBV6-1; TRBD2 matches at 11 bases. The V gene's germline CDR1 is MNHNS and CDR2 SASEGT. Trimming cost V 2 bases and J 11 bases; bases outside gene matches: 8. This CDR3 is 15 amino acids long. The CDR3 region is CASSERRLAGSQQFF. In nucleotides, the CDR3 is TGTGCCAGCAGTGAAAGGAGACTAGCGGGAAGTCAGCAGTTCTTC.

The J gene is TRBJ2-1, the V gene TRBV7-8; possibly TRBD2 for D (6 bases). The CDR3 is 13 residues long. CDR1 and CDR2 from the germline V gene are SGHVS and FQNEAQ. V lost 5 bases and J lost 9, with 14 bases in between. The CDR3 sequence is CASSTSVRGEQFF. The CDR3 DNA reads as TGTGCCAGCAGCACCTCCGTGCGGGGTGAGCAGTTCTTC.

The J gene is TRBJ1-5, the V gene TRBV18; D remains unclear. This CDR3 is 15 amino acids long. The V gene lost 2 bases and the J gene lost 0 bases, with 8 bases spanning the gap. Germline V gives CDR1 KGHSH, CDR2 LQKENI. DNA of the CDR3: TGTGCCAGCTCACCAACCGGTGATAGCAATCAGCCCCAGCATTTT. This codes for CASSPTGDSNQPQHF.

This chain links TRBV29-1 with TRBJ1-2; 7 bases line up with TRBD1. V trimming: 0 bases; J trimming: 2 bases; junction bases outside the gene matches: 12. The length of the CDR3 is 17 residues. Germline V gene sequence: CDR1 SQVTM, CDR2 ANQGSEA. This CDR3 reads CSVEERSGGILNYGYTF. As DNA, the CDR3 is TGCAGCGTTGAAGAAAGGTCAGGGGGTATTTTGAACTATGGCTACACCTTC.

Points on this clone: The conserved final phenylalanine or tryptophan is absent from the CDR3, which likely points to a read error. The DNA is omitted, as the CDR3 cannot be located on it reliably, and the CDR3 follows TCRdb's listing. The gene calls are TRBV21-1 and TRBJ1-1; the table's D gene call, TRBD1, was not cross checked with the DNA. TRBV21-1 is flagged as a pseudogene. The CDR3 spans 12 amino acids, including both terminal residues. Here the CDR3 reads CASSKCRRPYRS.